These 3 T cell receptor beta chains came from one sample sequenced in a study of PD-L1 blockade in urothelial cancer. The time point was: pretreatment peripheral blood. Data came from immunoSEQ multiplex PCR; TCRdb stores just in-frame clones and leaves some out. The sample shows about 130,000 clones, about 81% of them seen only once. The material sequenced was PBMCs, taken around atezolizumab (anti-PD-L1) treatment. Receptor source: a man aged 50 or older with urothelial cancer.

The gene calls are TRBV7-9 and TRBJ1-1; D uncertain. V lost 5 bases, J lost 2 bases, and 18 bases lay in between. This CDR3 region has 16 residues. Germline V CDR1 and CDR2: SEHNR, FQNEAQ (reference sequence). This chain's CDR3 is CASSASGQIRNTEAFF. The CDR3, as DNA: TGTGCCAGCAGCGCCAGTGGGCAGATTCGAAACACTGAAGCTTTCTTT.

The V call is TRBV6-1, the J call TRBJ2-4, with 8 bases identical to TRBD1. J was trimmed by 0 bases and V by 4 bases; bases with no gene match: 11. CDR1 and CDR2 (germline): MNHNS, SASEGT. The CDR3 runs to 18 residues. The CDR3 reads CASSGRGPNALAKNIQYF. CDR3 nucleotides: TGTGCCAGCAGTGGCAGGGGGCCAAACGCACTAGCCAAAAACATTCAGTACTTC.

This rearrangement joins TRBV5-8 to TRBJ2-7; TRBD2 might be the D (5 bases). V dropped 1 base and J dropped 3 bases, with 11 bases sitting between them. CDR1 and CDR2 (germline): SGHTS, YDEGEE. This CDR3 contains 14 residues. CDR3 sequence reads: CASSLRGKNYEQYF. The DNA of the CDR3 is TGTGCCAGCAGCTTGAGAGGGAAAAACTACGAGCAGTACTTC.